The next 13 T cell receptor beta chains were all read from a single sample in a study of shared clonotypes between healthy human individuals. The table came from immunoSEQ multiplex PCR; TCRdb's copy has only in-frame clones and leaves some out. The data hold 2 million to 3 million clones, with over 85% observed a single time. Sequencing used naive CD4+ T cells from PBMCs. Subset specified: CD45RA+ positively selected. These receptor sequences come from a man in his late teens or twenties in good health. Some clones in this sample may be carry-over from other donors' samples.

The chain uses TRBV28 and TRBJ1-2; tentatively, D is TRBD1 (5 bases). V gave up 2 bases and J gave up 4 bases, with 11 bases separating them. Germline values: CDR1 MDHEN, CDR2 SYDVKM. The CDR3 runs to 14 residues. The CDR3 protein is CASSLTGESYGYTF. Here the CDR3 DNA reads TGTGCCAGCAGTTTAACGGGGGAAAGCTATGGCTACACCTTC.

About this clone: The sample has other DNA sequences that encode this CDR3 too. The J gene is TRBJ2-1, the V gene TRBV5-1; TRBD2 matches at 12 bases. CDR1 is SGHRS, CDR2 YFSETQ, per germline. The length of the CDR3 is 15 residues. V dropped 2 bases and J dropped 5; count of bases not matched to a gene: 2. As DNA, the CDR3 is TGCGCCAGCAGCTTCCTAGCGGGAGGGCACAATGAGCAGTTCTTC. It specifies CASSFLAGGHNEQFF. Supplemented by reference TRBV5-1 and TRBJ2-1, the full variable domain reads KAGVTQTPRYLIKTRGQQVTLSCSPISGHRSVSWYQQTPGQGLQFLFEYFSETQRNKGNFPGRFSGRQFSNSRSEMNVSTLELGDSALYLCASSFLAGGHNEQFFGPGTRLTVL.

V usage is TRBV4-2 and J usage is TRBJ2-1, with 14 bases aligning to TRBD2. The germline gives CDR1 LGHNA, CDR2 YNFKEQ. V shed 0 bases and J 0 bases; nucleotides not matched to a gene: 13. The CDR3 spans 22 residues. The CDR3 region has the DNA TGTGCCAGCAGCCAAGATCAGGGGACTAGCGGGAGATTCGTGAGCTCCTACAATGAGCAGTTCTTC. This codes for CASSQDQGTSGRFVSSYNEQFF.

The rearrangement joins TRBV27 to TRBJ2-7; D may be TRBD2 (6 bases). With 3 bases removed from V and 3 bases from J, the gap between germline ends came to 15 bases. Germline-derived CDR1 and CDR2 are MNHEY and SMNVEV (reference sequence). This CDR3 contains 15 residues. In DNA form, the CDR3 reads TGTGCCAGCAGTTTTAGGGACTTGATGGACTACGAGCAGTACTTC. Translating gives CASSFRDLMDYEQYF.

The chain links TRBV9 to TRBJ2-6; D remains ambiguous. The CDR3 totals 17 residues. V lost 2 bases and J 0 bases, leaving 12 bases between the germline ends. CDR1 is SGDLS, CDR2 YYNGEE, per germline. The CDR3 spells CASSVGILFSGANVLTF. In nucleotides, the CDR3 is TGTGCCAGCAGCGTGGGGATCCTTTTCTCTGGGGCCAACGTCCTGACTTTC.

The genes are TRBV19 and TRBJ2-7; TRBD1 agrees at 8 bases. CDR1 and CDR2 (germline): LNHDA, SQIVND (reference sequence). V shed 1 base and J 0 bases; nucleotides not matched to a gene: 5. The CDR3 contains 16 residues. DNA of the CDR3: TGTGCCAGTAGTATAGCCGGACAGGGTGGCTCCTACGAGCAGTACTTC. As protein: CASSIAGQGGSYEQYF.

The chain carries TRBV7-8 and TRBJ2-1; weak D call: TRBD2 (5 bases). With 1 base removed from V and 2 bases from J, the gap between germline ends came to 18 bases. The length of the CDR3 is 18 residues. Germline lookup yields CDR1 SGHVS and CDR2 FQNEAQ. The CDR3 DNA reads as TGTGCCAGCAGCTTAGTGTTCGGACTCCCAGCAACCTACAATGAGCAGTTCTTC. Its translation: CASSLVFGLPATYNEQFF.

The chain recombines TRBV9 with TRBJ2-3; 10 nucleotides match TRBD2. Germline trimming cut 3 bases from V and 4 bases from J; bases unmatched to any gene: 8. The germline CDR1 and CDR2 sequences are SGDLS and YYNGEE. This CDR3 contains 16 residues. The DNA of the CDR3 is TGTGCCAGCAGCGCTAGCGGGAGAGGATTCGCAGATACGCAGTATTTT. Its translation: CASSASGRGFADTQYF. Variable domain in full (rest from reference TRBV9 and TRBJ2-3): DSGVTQTPKHLITATGQRVTLRCSPRSGDLSVYWYQQSLDQGLQFLIQYYNGEERAKGNILERFSAQQFPDLHSELNLSSLELGDSALYFCASSASGRGFADTQYFGPGTRLTVL.

The chain carries TRBV28 and TRBJ1-2; no clear D gene. With 6 bases removed from V and 0 bases from J, the gap between germline ends came to 8 bases. Germline loops: CDR1 MDHEN, CDR2 SYDVKM. CDR3 size: 13 residues. As DNA, the CDR3 is TGTGCCAGCAGCCACCTAGCTAACTATGGCTACACCTTC. Translation: CASSHLANYGYTF.

The chain links TRBV7-9 to TRBJ2-7; a weak D match, TRBD2 (5 bases). The CDR3 totals 13 residues. The V and J ends lost 1 base and 6 bases respectively, with 10 bases between them. Germline V CDR1 and CDR2: SEHNR, FQNEAQ (reference sequence). The CDR3 sequence: CASSLVLAAEQYF. As DNA, the CDR3 is TGTGCCAGCAGCTTAGTCCTAGCCGCCGAGCAGTACTTC.

V gene TRBV30 combines with J gene TRBJ1-5; D unresolved. Trimming stripped 2 bases from V and 7 bases from J, with 15 bases between. CDR1 is GTSNPN, CDR2 SVGIG, per germline (reference sequence). CDR3 size: 14 residues. CDR3 amino acids: CAWSTGSAKQPQHF. CDR3 DNA sequence: TGTGCCTGGAGTACCGGGTCCGCAAAACAGCCCCAGCATTTT.

The chain couples TRBV5-1 to TRBJ2-3, with a weak D call TRBD2 (6 bases). V was clipped by 0 bases and J by 5 bases, with 19 bases between them. Germline lookup yields CDR1 SGHRS and CDR2 YFSETQ. The CDR3 runs 17 residues. This CDR3 reads CASSLGLRGRRLDTQYF. As DNA, the CDR3 is TGCGCCAGCAGCTTGGGTCTTCGAGGGAGGCGATTAGATACGCAGTATTTT.

This chain uses TRBV29-1 with TRBJ1-4; TRBD1 matches 7 bases. Germline loops: CDR1 SQVTM, CDR2 ANQGSEA. The CDR3 runs to 13 residues. The V segment lost 4 bases and the J segment 4 bases; nucleotides outside the gene matches: 3. CDR3 nucleotide sequence: TGCAGCGTTGCCGGGACAGATAATGAAAAACTGTTTTTT. Protein sequence: CSVAGTDNEKLFF.